This entry concerns a single TCR beta chain. This sample is drawn from a study of cytomegalovirus exposure and HLA in healthy donors. CDR1 is SGHNT, CDR2 YYREEE, per germline (reference sequence). V lost 1 base and J lost 2; bases outside the gene matches: 5. The CDR3 contains 17 residues. With 60 Vbeta and 13 Jbeta primers, the PCR was carried out. Only in-frame clones appear in the TCRdb table, and some are missing; sequencing was by immunoSEQ multiplex PCR. The sample shows more than 95,000 clones, 76% of them seen only once. Input material: PBMCs. This chain joins TRBV5-4 and TRBJ2-5; 13 positions match TRBD2. The sequence was obtained from a woman under 30 in good health and CMV-seropositive. Here the CDR3 DNA reads TGTGCCAGCAGCTTGAGGGGACTAGCGGGACGTCAAGAGACCCAGTACTTC. Its protein product is CASSLRGLAGRQETQYF. The complete variable domain, with remaining parts taken from reference TRBV5-4 and TRBJ2-5, reads ETGVTQSPTHLIKTRGQQVTLRCSSQSGHNTVSWYQQALGQGPQFIFQYYREEENGRGNFPPRFSGLQFPNYSSELNVNALELDDSALYLCASSLRGLAGRQETQYFGPGTRLLVL.